The 14 T cell receptor beta chains below all came from one sample that was sequenced in a study of T cell responses to AZD1222 COVID-19 vaccine. Sequencing used immunoSEQ multiplex PCR; TCRdb keeps in-frame clones, though not all of them. The sample lists under 20,000 clones; roughly 80% were seen once. Material: peripheral blood, obtained 28 days after the second AZD1222 dose. The source of these receptors is an adult who received the AZD1222 COVID-19 vaccine.

The chain employs TRBV5-5 and TRBJ1-2; the D gene is possibly TRBD1 (5 bases). This CDR3 region has 13 residues. Trimming removed 0 bases at V and 7 bases at J, with 10 bases between. Germline values: CDR1 SGHKS, CDR2 YYEKEE (reference sequence). CDR3 sequence reads: CASSLDGGGGYTF. The CDR3 DNA sequence: TGTGCCAGCAGCTTGGATGGGGGTGGTGGCTACACCTTC.

The chain has TRBV27 and TRBJ2-2; TRBD2 matches 11 bases. The CDR3 has 15 amino acids. Trimming at V came to 4 bases and at J to 7 bases, leaving 5 bases not matched to a gene. The V gene's germline CDR1 is MNHEY and CDR2 SMNVEV (reference sequence). The CDR3 reads CASSSRGLAGGELFF. The CDR3 nucleotides are TGTGCCAGCAGTTCAAGAGGACTAGCGGGCGGGGAGCTGTTTTTT.

The chain's CDR3 is CSVARANYGYTF. CDR3 in DNA: TGCAGCGTTGCGAGAGCTAACTATGGCTACACCTTC. J is TRBJ1-2 and V is TRBV29-1; D remains unclear. Germline assignment: CDR1 SQVTM and CDR2 ANQGSEA. This CDR3 spans 12 amino acids. Trimming removed 4 bases at V and 0 bases at J, with 6 bases between.

The chain joins TRBV9 to TRBJ2-5; 11 nucleotides agree with TRBD1. V dropped 0 bases and J dropped 7; count of bases not matched to a gene: 2. The CDR3 contains 14 residues. The germline gives CDR1 SGDLS, CDR2 YYNGEE. CDR3 region: CASSVEGQGATQYF. DNA for the CDR3: TGTGCCAGCAGCGTAGAAGGACAGGGGGCGACCCAGTACTTC. Variable domain in full (rest from reference TRBV9 and TRBJ2-5): DSGVTQTPKHLITATGQRVTLRCSPRSGDLSVYWYQQSLDQGLQFLIQYYNGEERAKGNILERFSAQQFPDLHSELNLSSLELGDSALYFCASSVEGQGATQYFGPGTRLLVL.

This chain uses TRBV18 with TRBJ1-6, with a tentative D call TRBD1 (5 bases). CDR3 length equals 18 residues. Deletions cut 3 bases from V and 1 base from J, with 16 bases between. Germline CDR1 is KGHSH and CDR2 is LQKENI. DNA of the CDR3: TGTGCCAGCTCACCCCTCGGGGGGACGACGTCCTATAATTCACCCCTCCACTTT. Translated, it gives CASSPLGGTTSYNSPLHF.

The V gene is TRBV7-9, the J gene TRBJ1-1, with 9 bases that match TRBD1. Germline V gene lookup returns CDR1 SEHNR and CDR2 FQNEAQ (reference sequence). CDR3 length: 17 amino acids. Trimming took 5 bases from V and 4 from J; bases not matched to a gene: 14. This chain's CDR3 is CASSPPGTGRRGTEAFF. The CDR3 region has the DNA TGTGCCAGCAGCCCACCGGGGACAGGGAGGAGGGGCACTGAAGCTTTCTTT. The whole variable domain, remainder taken from reference TRBV7-9 and TRBJ1-1, is DTGVSQNPRHKITKRGQNVTFRCDPISEHNRLYWYRQTLGQGPEFLTYFQNEAQLEKSRLLSDRFSAERPKGSFSTLEIQRTEQGDSAMYLCASSPPGTGRRGTEAFFGQGTRLTVV.

This chain links TRBV30 with TRBJ1-1, with 8 bases that match TRBD1. The CDR3 consists of 12 residues. V gave up 5 bases and J gave up 12 bases; unmatched junction bases: 11. CDR1 is GTSNPN, CDR2 SVGIG, per germline (reference sequence). The CDR3 DNA follows: TGTGCCTGGCACAGTCGCACAGGGGGAACTTTCTTT. It yields the protein CAWHSRTGGTFF.

The rearrangement joins TRBV1 to TRBJ1-1. TRBV1 corresponds to a pseudogene. This CDR3 contains 14 residues. The CDR3: CTSSQDVPNTEAFF. In DNA form, the CDR3 reads TGCACCAGCAGCCAAGATGTCCCGAACACTGAAGCTTTCTTT.

This clone appeared a single time. The J gene is TRBJ1-4, the V gene TRBV9, with 9 bases identical to TRBD1. The CDR3 is 16 residues long. V dropped 3 bases and J dropped 5; count of bases not matched to a gene: 8. Germline lookup yields CDR1 SGDLS and CDR2 YYNGEE. In DNA, the CDR3 is TGTGCCAGCAGCGCCTATACAGGGGGCGCCAATGAAAAACTGTTTTTT. It specifies CASSAYTGGANEKLFF.

Only a few counts were recorded for this clone. The chain joins TRBV18 to TRBJ1-1; possibly TRBD1 for D (5 bases). Trimming left V 3 bases short and J 5 bases short, with 13 bases between. The length of the CDR3 is 14 residues. In germline, CDR1 is KGHSH, CDR2 LQKENI. The CDR3 DNA reads TGTGCCAGCTCACCGGGTGCAGGGAGGACTGAAGCTTTCTTT. This encodes CASSPGAGRTEAFF.

V usage is TRBV28 and J usage is TRBJ2-3, with TRBD1 as a possible D gene (6 bases). V lost 3 bases, J lost 0 bases, and 22 bases lay in between. The CDR3 runs to 19 residues. Germline lookup yields CDR1 MDHEN and CDR2 SYDVKM. This chain's CDR3 is CASSFPRGDRGASTDTQYF. CDR3 DNA: TGTGCCAGCAGTTTCCCCAGGGGTGATCGGGGAGCTAGCACAGATACGCAGTATTTT.

This sequence joins TRBV15 and TRBJ2-5; TRBD1 agrees at 9 bases. V was pared by 5 bases and J by 9 bases, with 16 bases of the junction left unmatched. This CDR3 comprises 16 residues. CDR1 and CDR2 (germline): LNHNV, YYDKDF (reference sequence). The CDR3: CATSPYSVGQGPSQYF. Written as DNA, the CDR3 is TGTGCCACCAGCCCCTATAGTGTGGGACAGGGACCATCCCAGTACTTC.

The chain couples TRBV6-1 to TRBJ2-7; the D is unclear. CDR1 and CDR2 from the germline V gene are MNHNS and SASEGT. This CDR3 comprises 11 residues. The V gene lost 3 bases and the J gene lost 7 bases, with 7 bases spanning the gap. This CDR3 is CASSDEGEQYF. Here the CDR3 DNA reads TGTGCCAGCAGTGACGAAGGGGAGCAGTACTTC.

The V call is TRBV28, the J call TRBJ1-5; unclear D gene. The germline V and J ends were trimmed by 9 bases and 3 bases, with 15 bases remaining between them. The CDR3 extends over 14 amino acids. Germline loops: CDR1 MDHEN, CDR2 SYDVKM. DNA for the CDR3: TGTGCCAGTAAACGCGGACCGTACAATCAGCCCCAGCATTTT. It specifies CASKRGPYNQPQHF.